Shown below are 28 T cell receptor beta chains from a single sample sequenced in a study of neurological immune-mediated disorders. TCRdb re-called the 5' RACE reads with MiXCR, one entry per CDR3 protein. This table holds about 62,000 distinct CDR3 sequences, around 3.8% found once. Material: PBMCs. These receptors were obtained from a woman aged 50 to 60 with multiple sclerosis.

This clonotype came up many times. V usage is TRBV20-1 and J usage is TRBJ2-1; TRBD2 is a possible D gene (5 bases). The germline gives CDR1 DFQATT, CDR2 SNEGSKA (reference sequence). This CDR3 has 15 amino acids. V lost 0 bases and J 2 bases, leaving 11 bases between the germline ends. CDR3 in amino acids: CSARERAATYNEQFF. The CDR3 bases are TGCAGTGCTAGAGAAAGAGCGGCTACCTACAATGAGCAGTTCTTC.

This clonotype came up many times. The chain combines TRBV12-3 or TRBV12-4 with TRBJ2-2; 10 nucleotides line up with TRBD2. This CDR3 has 17 residues. Losses at the gene ends were 6 bases for V and 0 bases for J; bases not matched to a gene: 7. In DNA form, the CDR3 reads TGTGCCAGCAGCACACTCGGACTAGCGGCGAACACCGGGGAGCTGTTTTTT. Protein: CASSTLGLAANTGELFF.

This clonotype was seen only a few times. The V call is TRBV11-3, the J call TRBJ2-1; a weak D match, TRBD2 (7 bases). The length of the CDR3 is 16 residues. The ends were cut back, 1 base at V and 4 bases at J, with 14 bases in the middle. Germline V CDR1 and CDR2: SGHNT, YENEEA. This CDR3 is CASSLGGAGEYNEQFF. CDR3 DNA sequence: TGTGCCAGCAGCTTAGGGGGGGCGGGAGAGTACAATGAGCAGTTCTTC.

This clonotype was recorded many times. The rearrangement joins TRBV12-5 to TRBJ1-5; TRBD1 matches 11 bases. CDR1 LGHNT and CDR2 FRNRAP come from the germline V gene. This CDR3 has 16 residues. Trimming removed 0 bases from V and 4 bases from J; junction bases left unmatched: 2. CDR3 in amino acids: CASGLVGQGDNQPQHF. CDR3 coding DNA: TGTGCTAGTGGTTTGGTGGGACAGGGGGATAATCAGCCCCAGCATTTT.

This clonotype occurred many times. The V gene is TRBV6-2 or TRBV6-3, the J gene TRBJ1-5; no firm D call. Between the trimmed V and J ends, which lost 6 bases and 2 bases, there was a span of 14 bases. Germline values: CDR1 MNHEY, CDR2 SVGEGT. This CDR3 is 15 amino acids long. The CDR3 DNA follows: TGTGCCAGCAGATCGGCATCACTCGGCAATCAGCCCCAGCATTTT. Protein: CASRSASLGNQPQHF.

This clonotype has at least ten counts. The rearrangement uses TRBV6-5 and TRBJ2-5, with D unclear. The CDR3 contains 14 residues. Trimming took 0 bases from V and 1 from J, leaving 6 bases between them. Germline CDR1 and CDR2: MNHEY and SVGAGI. The CDR3 reads CASSYSGIQETQYF. CDR3 DNA: TGTGCCAGCAGTTACTCGGGGATCCAAGAGACCCAGTACTTC.

The table lists this clonotype with many counts. The chain links TRBV6-5 to TRBJ1-5; perhaps TRBD1 as D (5 bases). The CDR3 covers 14 residues. The germline V gene encodes CDR1 MNHEY and CDR2 SVGAGI. Trimming removed 6 bases from V and 4 bases from J, with 13 bases in between. CDR3: CASSPRQWNQPQHF. The CDR3 nucleotides are TGTGCCAGCAGCCCAAGACAGTGGAATCAGCCCCAGCATTTT.

This clonotype has at least ten counts. This chain uses TRBV7-2 with TRBJ2-7; possible D gene TRBD1, 7 bases. Germline V gene sequence: CDR1 SGHTA, CDR2 FQGNSA. The V end lost 1 base, the J end lost 1 base, and 14 bases lay between the germline ends. The CDR3 totals 16 residues. The CDR3 DNA reads as TGTGCCAGCAGCTTAGTGGCACAGGGGACTTCCTACGAGCAGTACTTC. Amino acid sequence: CASSLVAQGTSYEQYF.

Ten or more counts support this clonotype. This rearrangement joins TRBV20-1 to TRBJ2-1, with no clear D. Trimming pared 6 bases from V and 8 bases from J, leaving 20 bases between. The V gene's germline CDR1 is DFQATT and CDR2 SNEGSKA (reference sequence). CDR3 length equals 14 residues. CDR3 in amino acids: CSAPLRRPQDEQFF. The CDR3 coding sequence is TGCAGTGCCCCCCTCAGGCGGCCTCAGGATGAGCAGTTCTTC.

This clonotype was observed many times. The CDR3 DNA reads as TGTGCCAGCAGCAATCAAAGGTCGACCGGGACTCCTTACGAGCAGTACTTC. Its protein is CASSNQRSTGTPYEQYF. The chain uses TRBV21-1 and TRBJ2-7. TRBV21-1 is marked as a pseudogene. This CDR3 is 17 amino acids long.

This clonotype was seen ten or more times. This chain links TRBV14 with TRBJ1-3, with D unresolved. Trimming shortened V by 2 bases and J by 0 bases, and 17 bases separated the two germline ends. The CDR3 runs 18 residues. CDR1 SGHDN and CDR2 FVKESK come from the germline V gene. CDR3 in DNA: TGTGCCAGCAGCCAAAGCGCGTACAGTGACTACTCTGGAAACACCATATATTTT. Translating gives CASSQSAYSDYSGNTIYF.

This clonotype was seen many times. The rearrangement links TRBV20-1 to TRBJ2-1; 7 nucleotides agree with TRBD2. CDR1 is DFQATT and CDR2 is SNEGSKA in the germline V gene (reference sequence). The CDR3 covers 14 residues. The CDR3 region is CSCGSRSSYNEQFF. The CDR3 DNA reads TGCAGCTGCGGGAGCCGCAGCTCCTACAATGAGCAGTTCTTC.

This clonotype was counted at least ten times. The J gene is TRBJ2-7, the V gene TRBV29-1; maybe TRBD2 (5 bases). There are 14 residues in the CDR3. V shed 3 bases and J shed 6 bases, with 18 bases lying between them. Germline CDR1 is SQVTM and CDR2 is ANQGSEA. The CDR3: CSVDPGKGGGEQYF. Here the CDR3 DNA reads TGCAGCGTTGACCCCGGTAAAGGTGGAGGCGAGCAGTACTTC.

This clonotype has ten or more counts. V is TRBV25-1 and J is TRBJ2-5; TRBD1 or TRBD2 may be the D gene (5 bases each). The CDR3 contains 14 residues. The V end was cut by 1 base, the J end by 5 bases, with 11 bases between. The germline CDR1 and CDR2 sequences are MGHDK and SYGVNS. CDR3 nucleotide sequence: TGTGCCAGCAGTGAATTCCGGGGACGGGAGACCCAGTACTTC. Translating gives CASSEFRGRETQYF.

This clonotype was seen at least ten times. The rearrangement uses TRBV5-1 and TRBJ1-4; TRBD1 matches 7 bases. The CDR3 has 15 residues. Germline V gene lookup returns CDR1 SGHRS and CDR2 YFSETQ. Germline trimming cut 4 bases from V and 5 bases from J; bases unmatched to any gene: 8. CDR3 bases: TGCGCCAGCAGCGAGACGGGACAGAAAAATGAAAAACTGTTTTTT. Amino acid sequence: CASSETGQKNEKLFF.

This clonotype was observed a few times. The junction differs from germline at one of its ends, possibly a read error. This chain links TRBV12-3 or TRBV12-4 with TRBJ1-5, with TRBD1 as a possible D gene (5 bases). The CDR3 is made up of 13 amino acids. The CDR3 nucleotides are TGTGCCAGCAGTTTAGCCACGTCGGGACCCCAGAATTTT. Protein product: CASSLATSGPQNF.

This clonotype was counted many times. This chain uses TRBV5-1 with TRBJ2-3; possible D gene TRBD2, 7 bases. V shed 4 bases and J shed 0 bases, with 15 bases lying between them. CDR1 and CDR2 from the germline V gene are SGHRS and YFSETQ. The CDR3 runs 16 residues. The CDR3 loop is CASSPERGASTDTQYF. The CDR3 DNA reads as TGCGCCAGCAGCCCCGAACGGGGGGCCAGCACAGATACGCAGTATTTT. Full variable domain (outside the CDR3, taken from reference TRBV5-1 and TRBJ2-3): KAGVTQTPRYLIKTRGQQVTLSCSPISGHRSVSWYQQTPGQGLQFLFEYFSETQRNKGNFPGRFSGRQFSNSRSEMNVSTLELGDSALYLCASSPERGASTDTQYFGPGTRLTVL.

This clonotype was seen many times. The chain joins TRBV12-3 or TRBV12-4 to TRBJ2-1; TRBD2 agrees at 12 bases. CDR3 length equals 17 residues. V lost 9 bases and J lost 0; bases outside the gene matches: 9. The CDR3 is CASAGLAGTSSYNEQFF. The CDR3, as DNA: TGTGCCAGTGCGGGACTAGCGGGTACTAGCTCCTACAATGAGCAGTTCTTC.

This clonotype was detected many times. The chain couples TRBV10-3 to TRBJ2-2; D call uncertain. Germline CDR1 ENHRY, CDR2 SYGVKD. V was pared by 5 bases and J by 6 bases, with 10 bases between. The CDR3 totals 13 residues. The CDR3 sequence is CAISLQPSGELFF. CDR3 nucleotide sequence: TGTGCCATCAGTCTACAACCCTCCGGGGAGCTGTTTTTT.

The table lists this clonotype with many counts. This rearrangement joins TRBV14 to TRBJ1-1, with D perhaps matching TRBD1 (6 bases). The CDR3 consists of 16 residues. Trimming shortened V by 1 base and J by 0 bases, and 12 bases separated the two germline ends. The germline V gene has CDR1 SGHDN and CDR2 FVKESK. The CDR3 region has the DNA TGTGCCAGCAGCCAAGTCGGGGGCGCGATGAACACTGAAGCTTTCTTT. It codes for CASSQVGGAMNTEAFF.

This clonotype was detected ten times or more. The chain employs TRBV7-2 and TRBJ2-7; weak D call: TRBD1 (6 bases). V was pared by 5 bases and J by 3 bases, with 8 bases between. The CDR3 spans 12 residues. Germline V CDR1 and CDR2: SGHTA, FQGNSA. CDR3 protein: CASSAQGYEQYF. In nucleotides, the CDR3 is TGTGCCAGCAGCGCACAGGGCTACGAGCAGTACTTC.

This clonotype was counted ten times or more. This chain joins TRBV25-1 and TRBJ2-7, with D perhaps given as TRBD1 or TRBD2 (7 bases each). The germline CDR1 and CDR2 sequences are MGHDK and SYGVNS. With 3 bases removed from V and 2 bases from J, the gap between germline ends came to 17 bases. The CDR3 covers 16 residues. The CDR3 here is CASSEAKRDSTYEQYF. In DNA form, the CDR3 reads TGTGCCAGCAGTGAGGCTAAGCGGGACAGCACCTACGAGCAGTACTTC.

This clonotype turned up a few times. The chain combines TRBV4-3 with TRBJ1-1; possibly TRBD1 for D (6 bases). Trimming left V 7 bases short and J 5 bases short, with 26 bases between. Per germline, CDR1 LGHNA and CDR2 YSLEER. This CDR3 contains 17 residues. CDR3 nucleotide sequence: TGCGCCAGCACCCCCCTAGCGAAGGACAGAAAAGGGACTGAAGCTTTCTTT. This translates into CASTPLAKDRKGTEAFF.

This clonotype was recorded at least ten times. This chain connects TRBV5-1 to TRBJ1-4, with unresolved D. Trimming removed 5 bases at V and 11 bases at J, with 16 bases between. The germline CDR1 and CDR2 sequences are SGHRS and YFSETQ. The CDR3 runs to 13 residues. The CDR3 DNA reads TGCGCCAGCAGTCGGCAGTCCTTAGAGAAACTGTTTTTT. Translated: CASSRQSLEKLFF.

The table lists this clonotype with many counts. CDR3 bases: TGCAGCGTCGGTGAACATCTCACGGATTATGAAAAACTGTTTTTT. It codes for CSVGEHLTDYEKLFF. This chain connects TRBV29-1 to TRBJ1-4, with D hard to call. Germline V CDR1 and CDR2: SQVTM, ANQGSEA. V dropped 6 bases and J dropped 6 bases, with 20 bases sitting between them. The CDR3 has 15 residues.

This clonotype was counted at least ten times. The J gene is TRBJ2-1, the V gene TRBV10-3; D is unresolved. Trimming cost V 2 bases and J 7 bases, with 3 bases left between them. Germline values: CDR1 ENHRY, CDR2 SYGVKD. The CDR3 runs to 11 residues. CDR3 nucleotide sequence: TGTGCCATCAGTGAGGTAAATGAGCAGTTCTTC. Translation: CAISEVNEQFF.

This clonotype was found many times. This sequence joins TRBV12-3 or TRBV12-4 and TRBJ1-2, with D unresolved. Trimming shortened V by 10 bases and J by 4 bases, and 10 bases separated the two germline ends. The CDR3 extends over 11 amino acids. This chain's CDR3 is CAILGFYGYTF. DNA for the CDR3: TGTGCCATTCTGGGATTCTATGGCTACACCTTC.

The genes are TRBV25-1 and TRBJ1-1, with 7 bases identical to TRBD1. V lost 7 bases to trimming and J lost 4 bases; unmatched junction nucleotides: 9. CDR1 and CDR2 (germline): MGHDK, SYGVNS. The CDR3 has 14 amino acids. The CDR3 DNA follows: TGTGCCAGCAAAAAGACAGGGCCCGGCACTGAAGCTTTCTTT. It is translated as CASKKTGPGTEAFF.